One and the same sample provided the 9 T cell receptor beta chains below, sequenced in a study of blood T cells in healthy people across ages. A second PCR of roughly 6 to 12 cycles used a sample-barcoded 5' primer and a J-beta primer mix. In TCRdb, the 5' RACE reads were re-called with MiXCR into one record per CDR3 protein. This table holds more than 800,000 distinct CDR3 sequences, around 26% found once. Sequencing was carried out using blood. These receptors all stem from an elderly woman in good health.

Note on this clonotype: This could be a read error, since a much larger clone is one nucleotide away. The gene calls are TRBV28 and TRBJ2-1; the D is unclear. The CDR3 covers 12 residues. Germline-derived CDR1 and CDR2 are MDHEN and SYDVKM. V lost 5 bases to trimming and J lost 10 bases, with 12 bases between them. DNA for the CDR3: TGTGCCAGCAGTATAATTATCCACGAGCAGTTCTTC. Protein: CASSIIIHEQFF.

The rearrangement joins TRBV18 to TRBJ2-7; maybe TRBD2 (6 bases). CDR1 KGHSH and CDR2 LQKENI come from the germline V gene. V was trimmed by 7 bases and J by 2 bases, leaving 21 bases between them. The CDR3 contains 16 residues. In nucleotides, the CDR3 is TGTGCCAGCTGCCCACCGGCCGGGGGAAGCCCCTACGAGCAGTACTTC. Encoded protein: CASCPPAGGSPYEQYF.

The chain uses TRBV12-3 or TRBV12-4 and TRBJ2-3; D gene unclear. There are 15 residues in the CDR3. V lost 5 bases, J lost 0 bases, and 12 bases lay in between. CDR3 DNA: TGTGCCAGCAGTCATGGCAGGACGAGCACAGATACGCAGTATTTT. This codes for CASSHGRTSTDTQYF.

This clonotype was counted ten times or more. V is TRBV9 and J is TRBJ2-1; 15 positions agree with TRBD2. Germline CDR1 reads SGDLS; CDR2 reads YYNGEE. The CDR3 is 16 amino acids. After removal of 3 bases from V and 8 bases from J, the junction contained 6 bases not matched to a gene. The CDR3 sequence is CASSARTSGGAHEQFF. The CDR3 DNA sequence: TGTGCCAGCAGCGCAAGGACTAGCGGGGGGGCCCATGAGCAGTTCTTC.

This clonotype was counted at least ten times. The rearrangement links TRBV29-1 to TRBJ2-7; weak D call: TRBD2 (5 bases). The DNA end is a closer match to TRBJ2-5, so the J assignment may be wrong. Germline V gives CDR1 SQVTM, CDR2 ANQGSEA. The CDR3 contains 11 residues. As DNA, the CDR3 is TGCAGCGTGAGGGATACAGTGACCCAGTACTTC. This encodes CSVRDTVTQYF.

On this clonotype: A read error is possible here, since a much larger clone lies one base away. The chain employs TRBV14 and TRBJ2-1, with 9 bases aligning to TRBD1. CDR3 length: 15 amino acids. Trimming at V came to 2 bases and at J to 5 bases, leaving 4 bases not matched to a gene. The V gene's germline CDR1 is SGHDN and CDR2 FVKESK. The CDR3 sequence is CASSQRQGVNNEQFF. The CDR3 DNA reads as TGTGCCAGCAGCCAACGACAGGGGGTCAACAATGAGCAGTTCTTC.

To note about this clonotype: Germline and junction disagree at one end, which may indicate a read error. The chain employs TRBV5-1 and TRBJ2-2, with 8 bases identical to TRBD1. The CDR3 has 15 amino acids. Germline V gene data show CDR1 as SGHRS and CDR2 as YFSETQ. The CDR3 loop reads CASSLPNRGTGEPFF. The CDR3 DNA is TGCGCCAGCAGCTTGCCTAACAGGGGGACCGGGGAGCCGTTTTTT.

This clonotype showed up many times. V and J are TRBV29-1 and TRBJ2-5; D remains ambiguous. This CDR3 is 11 amino acids long. Per germline, CDR1 SQVTM and CDR2 ANQGSEA. The V and J ends lost 1 base and 4 bases respectively, with 4 bases between them. CDR3 residues: CSVEALETQYF. For the CDR3, the DNA is TGCAGCGTTGAAGCTCTAGAGACCCAGTACTTC.

In its sample, this clonotype was seen a few times. This may come from a read error, since a much larger clone is one base off. The gene calls are TRBV12-3 or TRBV12-4 and TRBJ2-3; a weak D match, TRBD2 (6 bases). This CDR3 region has 15 residues. Here the CDR3 reads CASRSQGTSTDAQYF. The CDR3 region has the DNA TGTGCCAGCAGGTCCCAGGGCACTAGCACAGATGCGCAGTATTTT.